This TCR beta chain was recovered during a study of CD8 T cells in ankylosing spondylitis. Study results and caveats: Among TCR beta sequences, a motif of several highly homologous variants appeared characteristic of ankylosing spondylitis blood.

Using its own MiXCR run on the 5' RACE reads, TCRdb lists one record per CDR3 protein. Here the sample spans more than 400,000 distinct CDR3 sequences, approximately 5.3% being singletons. Many counts were recorded for this clonotype. Its target is not known. Germline CDR1 reads SQVTM; CDR2 reads ANQGSEA. The CDR3 covers 12 residues. Trimming pared 3 bases from V and 4 bases from J, leaving 10 bases between. Sequenced material: blood, either unsorted or a sorted T cell fraction (not recorded which). The sequence was collected from a male donor with ankylosing spondylitis. The chain links TRBV29-1 to TRBJ2-7, with D perhaps assigned TRBD1 or TRBD2 (5 bases each). CDR3 sequence: CSVDGREYEQYF. In DNA form, the CDR3 reads TGCAGCGTTGACGGCAGGGAGTACGAGCAGTACTTC.